This T cell receptor beta chain was recorded in a study of cytotoxic CD8 clonotypes in ibrutinib-treated CLL. Findings and caveats of the study: Starting clonality was above that of age-matched healthy donors and tracked circulating CD8+ T-cell counts. At progression, clonality fell back toward baseline after rising at ibrutinib response.

Trimming cost V 4 bases and J 0 bases; bases outside gene matches: 13. CDR3 length equals 19 residues. Germline V lookup: CDR1 WNHNN, CDR2 SYGVQD (reference sequence). Assay used: immunoSEQ multiplex PCR; TCRdb lists only in-frame clones, some missing. This table has 110,000 to 150,000 clones, roughly 76% appearing once. This clone was counted once. Antigen: not known. The sample consisted of PBMCs, taken after 24 months of ibrutinib treatment. The chain combines TRBV10-1 with TRBJ1-4; TRBD1 matches at 8 bases. The TCR sequence derives from a human donor with chronic lymphocytic leukemia. CDR3 region: CASSGHPDRELATNEKLFF. The CDR3, as DNA: TGCGCCAGCAGTGGGCACCCGGACAGGGAGCTTGCAACTAATGAAAAACTGTTTTTT.